This T cell receptor beta chain emerged from a study of T-cell memory formation after mild COVID-19. Study-wide findings and caveats: Clones that shrank (day 15 to 85) were balanced CD4/CD8, whereas later expanders leaned CD4+.

Per the germline V gene, CDR1 is LGHDT and CDR2 is YNNKEL (reference sequence). V was clipped by 1 base and J by 0 bases, with 7 bases between them. The CDR3 consists of 15 residues. To note about this clonotype: The target antigen is unknown.

It was 5'RACE with constant-segment primers that produced the TCR alpha and TCR beta cDNA libraries, which carried sample barcodes and UMIs. TCRdb reanalysed the 5' RACE reads using MiXCR and keeps one entry per CDR3 protein. The sample carries hundreds of thousands of distinct CDR3 sequences, under 20% recorded once. The sequence derives from a man aged 18 to 29 who had mild COVID-19 (a few samples of this study predate the infection). Cell type and time point are not known. J is TRBJ2-1 and V is TRBV3-1, with D maybe TRBD1 (5 bases). Source material: PBMCs or a T cell subset sorted from them (not recorded which). The CDR3 DNA reads as TGTGCCAGCAGCCAAGGACAGAGCTCCTACAATGAGCAGTTCTTC. Amino acids: CASSQGQSSYNEQFF.